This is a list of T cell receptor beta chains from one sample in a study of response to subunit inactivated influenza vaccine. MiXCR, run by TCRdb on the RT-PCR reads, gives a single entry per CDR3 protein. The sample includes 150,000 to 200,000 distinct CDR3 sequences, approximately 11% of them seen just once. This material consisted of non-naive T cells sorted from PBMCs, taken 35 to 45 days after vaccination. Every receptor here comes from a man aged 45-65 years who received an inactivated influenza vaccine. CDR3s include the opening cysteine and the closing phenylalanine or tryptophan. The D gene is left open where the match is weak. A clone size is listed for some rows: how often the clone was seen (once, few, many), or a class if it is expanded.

DNA: TGTGCCAGCAGCCAAGAACTAGCGGGAGCCACCGGGGAGCTGTTTTTT; CDR3: CASSQELAGATGELFF; V: TRBV3-1; size: few; length: 16; J: TRBJ2-2; D: TRBD2
DNA: TGCAGTGCTAGGGGTCGGGAGGGCCCCAACGCCTACGAGCAGTACTTC; CDR3: CSARGREGPNAYEQYF; V: TRBV20-1; size: -; length: 16; J: TRBJ2-7; D: TRBD2
DNA: TGCAGCGTTGCCTTGGGTAGCGGGTTTAGCTCCTACAATGAGCAGTTCTTC; CDR3: CSVALGSGFSSYNEQFF; V: TRBV29-1; size: many; length: 17; J: TRBJ2-1; D: TRBD2
DNA: TGCGCCAGCAGCCCTACGACGAACACTGAAGCTTTCTTT; CDR3: CASSPTTNTEAFF; V: TRBV5-1; size: many; length: 13; J: TRBJ1-1; D: -
DNA: TGCGCCAGCAGTGGACCTACAGGGTCCCTCCACTTT; CDR3: CASSGPTGSLHF; V: TRBV10-1; size: -; length: 12; J: TRBJ1-6; D: -
DNA: TGCAGTGCTAGACGACAGGTAATTAACAATGAGCAGTTCTTC; CDR3: CSARRQVINNEQFF; V: TRBV20-1; size: -; length: 14; J: TRBJ2-1; D: -
DNA: TGCGCCAGCAGGCCGAGAATTGGGGGAATCGGTGGCTACACCTTC; CDR3: CASRPRIGGIGGYTF; V: TRBV5-1; size: many; length: 15; J: TRBJ1-2; D: -
DNA: TGTGCGTCATCTGGGTATGATCAGCCCCAGCATTTT; CDR3: CASSGYDQPQHF; V: TRBV28; size: -; length: 12; J: TRBJ1-5; D: -
DNA: TGTGCCAGCAGCCAGATGGACAGATTGAACACTGAAGCTTTCTTT; CDR3: CASSQMDRLNTEAFF; V: TRBV4-2; size: few; length: 15; J: TRBJ1-1; D: -
DNA: TGTGCCAGCAGCCAGACCTGGGGCAGTAACTATGGCTACACCTTC; CDR3: CASSQTWGSNYGYTF; V: TRBV7-8; size: few; length: 15; J: TRBJ1-2; D: -
DNA: TGTGCCAGCAGTTACCTTCAGCCCGGGGAGCTGTTTTTT; CDR3: CASSYLQPGELFF; V: TRBV6-5; size: -; length: 13; J: TRBJ2-2; D: -
DNA: TGTGTCAGCAGCCTCCGGACAGCAGGAGGGGAGCTGTTTTTT; CDR3: CVSSLRTAGGELFF; V: TRBV14; size: -; length: 14; J: TRBJ2-2; D: -
DNA: TGCGCCAGCAGCCAAGGAACGCATAATTCACCCCTCCACTTT; CDR3: CASSQGTHNSPLHF; V: TRBV4-3; size: many; length: 14; J: TRBJ1-6; D: -
DNA: TGCAGTGCTAGAGATCGGTCACGACGCGGAAAACTGTTTTTT; CDR3: CSARDRSRRGKLFF; V: TRBV20-1; size: -; length: 14; J: TRBJ1-4; D: -
DNA: TGTGCCAGCCGTGGGCTGAGCTCCTATAATTCACCCCTCCACTTT; CDR3: CASRGLSSYNSPLHF; V: TRBV28; size: -; length: 15; J: TRBJ1-6; D: -
DNA: TGTGCCAGCAGCCCTCCCAGGGTGAGAAACATTCAGTACTTC; CDR3: CASSPPRVRNIQYF; V: TRBV11-2; size: few; length: 14; J: TRBJ2-4; D: -
DNA: TGTGCCACCAGTGATTCGGGACAGGGGCGGATCTACGAGCAGTACTTC; CDR3: CATSDSGQGRIYEQYF; V: TRBV24-1; size: many; length: 16; J: TRBJ2-7; D: TRBD1
DNA: TGTGCCAGCAGCAATGGCAGGGCTACTTCTAGCGGCTACACCTTC; CDR3: CASSNGRATSSGYTF; V: TRBV21-1; size: -; length: 15; J: TRBJ1-2; D: -
DNA: TGTGCCAGCAGTGACGGGACAGGGTTGTACGGCTACACCTTC; CDR3: CASSDGTGLYGYTF; V: TRBV6-4; size: -; length: 14; J: TRBJ1-2; D: TRBD1
DNA: TGTGCCAGCAGTCCGGCGGGACTAGCGGGGCTCACAGATACGCAGTATTTT; CDR3: CASSPAGLAGLTDTQYF; V: TRBV27; size: many; length: 17; J: TRBJ2-3; D: TRBD2
DNA: TGTGCCAGCAGCTTCTCTCCCACAGATACGCAGTATTTT; CDR3: CASSFSPTDTQYF; V: TRBV5-6; size: few; length: 13; J: TRBJ2-3; D: -
DNA: TGTGCCACCCGCAGGGGCGGCAGGGGGCCTACCGGGGAGCTGTTTTTT; CDR3: CATRRGGRGPTGELFF; V: TRBV12-3/TRBV12-4; size: -; length: 16; J: TRBJ2-2; D: TRBD1
DNA: TGTGCCATCAGACCTAGCGGGGGAGTCTCCTACAATGAGCAGTTCTTC; CDR3: CAIRPSGGVSYNEQFF; V: TRBV10-3; size: few; length: 16; J: TRBJ2-1; D: TRBD2
DNA: TGCGCCAGCAGTGAGGGACAGGGGGCCTGGGAGACCCAGTACTTC; CDR3: CASSEGQGAWETQYF; V: TRBV10-2; size: few; length: 15; J: TRBJ2-5; D: TRBD1
DNA: TGTGCCAGTCAGGGGGTTAGAGGAAACACCATATATTTT; CDR3: CASQGVRGNTIYF; V: TRBV6-1; size: -; length: 13; J: TRBJ1-3; D: TRBD1
DNA: TGTGCCAGCAGTCTAAGTACGGGCGGGGAGCTGTTTTTT; CDR3: CASSLSTGGELFF; V: TRBV9; size: many; length: 13; J: TRBJ2-2; D: -
DNA: TGTGCCAGCAGTTTCCGGACAGCCAAGAACTTC; CDR3: CASSFRTAKNF; V: TRBV28; size: few; length: 11; J: TRBJ2-7; D: -
DNA: TGTGCCAGCAGTTCGGTCGGGGATCAGTTCTTC; CDR3: CASSSVGDQFF; V: TRBV6-2/TRBV6-3; size: many; length: 11; J: TRBJ2-1; D: -
DNA: TGTGCCAGTAGTCCTGGACAGGGGACCAATGAGCAGTTCTTC; CDR3: CASSPGQGTNEQFF; V: TRBV19; size: few; length: 14; J: TRBJ2-1; D: TRBD1
DNA: TGTGCCAGCAGCTTAGGGATGGGATCAGAGACCCAGTACTTC; CDR3: CASSLGMGSETQYF; V: TRBV11-2; size: many; length: 14; J: TRBJ2-5; D: -
DNA: TGTGCCAGCAGCGTCCAGGGGGTTTCCTACGAGCAGTACTTC; CDR3: CASSVQGVSYEQYF; V: TRBV9; size: many; length: 14; J: TRBJ2-7; D: TRBD1
DNA: TGTGCCAGCAGCCAAGATGAGGGTCCTTCTGGGGCCAACGTCCTGACTTTC; CDR3: CASSQDEGPSGANVLTF; V: TRBV3-1; size: few; length: 17; J: TRBJ2-6; D: -
DNA: TGCAGTGCTGCCGGACTAGCGGGAAGCGAGACCCAGTACTTC; CDR3: CSAAGLAGSETQYF; V: TRBV20-1; size: few; length: 14; J: TRBJ2-5; D: TRBD2
DNA: TGTGCCAGCAGTACCACGGGGGCTTACAATGAGCAGTTCTTC; CDR3: CASSTTGAYNEQFF; V: TRBV12-3/TRBV12-4; size: few; length: 14; J: TRBJ2-1; D: -
DNA: TGCAGCGTTGTGTCAGGGGGCAAAAATGAGCAGTTCTTC; CDR3: CSVVSGGKNEQFF; V: TRBV29-1; size: many; length: 13; J: TRBJ2-1; D: TRBD1
DNA: TGTGCCAGCAGCCAAGATGTAGCGGGGGGGAGAGATACGCAGTATTTT; CDR3: CASSQDVAGGRDTQYF; V: TRBV3-1; size: many; length: 16; J: TRBJ2-3; D: TRBD2
DNA: TGCGCCAGCAGTGAGATTGGTAGGACCTATAATTCACCCCTCCACTTT; CDR3: CASSEIGRTYNSPLHF; V: TRBV10-2; size: many; length: 16; J: TRBJ1-6; D: -
DNA: -; CDR3: CAWITWAGGTSYNEQLF; V: TRBV30; size: -; length: 17; J: TRBJ2-1; D: -
DNA: TGCAGTGCTAGTGGGGGGGTACCGGCAGATACGCAGTATTTT; CDR3: CSASGGVPADTQYF; V: TRBV20-1; size: few; length: 14; J: TRBJ2-3; D: TRBD2
DNA: TGCAGTGCTAAGGGACTAGCGGGAACCAATGAGCAGTTCTTC; CDR3: CSAKGLAGTNEQFF; V: TRBV20-1; size: -; length: 14; J: TRBJ2-1; D: TRBD2
DNA: TGTGCCAGCAGCGTACCGGGACAGGTTGCTGAAGCTTTCTTT; CDR3: CASSVPGQVAEAFF; V: TRBV14; size: -; length: 14; J: TRBJ1-1; D: TRBD1
DNA: TGCGCCAGCAGCCTGGACAGTAACTCTGGAAACACCATATATTTT; CDR3: CASSLDSNSGNTIYF; V: TRBV4-1; size: many; length: 15; J: TRBJ1-3; D: -